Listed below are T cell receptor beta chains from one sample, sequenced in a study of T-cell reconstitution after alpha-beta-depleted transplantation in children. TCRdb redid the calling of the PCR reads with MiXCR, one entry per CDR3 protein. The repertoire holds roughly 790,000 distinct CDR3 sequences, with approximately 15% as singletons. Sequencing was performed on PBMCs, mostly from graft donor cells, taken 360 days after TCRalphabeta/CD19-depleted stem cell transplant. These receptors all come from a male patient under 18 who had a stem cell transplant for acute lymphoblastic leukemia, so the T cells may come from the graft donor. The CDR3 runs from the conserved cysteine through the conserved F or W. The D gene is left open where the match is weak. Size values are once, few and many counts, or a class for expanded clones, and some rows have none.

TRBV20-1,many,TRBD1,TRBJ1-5,TGCAGTGCGACAGGGGGTAGTCAGCCCCAGCATTTT,CSATGGSQPQHF
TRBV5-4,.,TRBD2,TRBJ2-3,TGTGCCAGCAGCTTTGGACTAGCGTATACAGATACGCAGTATTTT,CASSFGLAYTDTQYF
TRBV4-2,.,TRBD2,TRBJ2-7,TGTGCCAGCAGCCAAGATGGACTAGCGGAGTACGAGCAGTACTTC,CASSQDGLAEYEQYF
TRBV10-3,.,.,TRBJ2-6,TGTGCCATCAGTGATTCCGAAGCTCCCAAGGGGGCCAACGTCCTGACTTTC,CAISDSEAPKGANVLTF
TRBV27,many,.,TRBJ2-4,TGTGCCAGCAGTTTCCTACTGTCGGACATTCAGTACTTC,CASSFLLSDIQYF
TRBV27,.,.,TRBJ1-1,TGTGCCAGCAGTTTGAAGCCGAACACTGAAGCTTTCTTT,CASSLKPNTEAFF
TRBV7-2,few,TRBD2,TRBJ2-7,TGTGCCAGCGGTAAAGGGCGGGGGGCCTACGAGCAGTACTTC,CASGKGRGAYEQYF
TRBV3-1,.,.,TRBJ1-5,TGTGCCAGCAGCCAAGGAGACCGGCCCCAGCATTTT,CASSQGDRPQHF
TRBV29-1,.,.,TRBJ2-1,TGCAGCGTTTTCCTTTCCGGACCTCAGTACAATGAGCAGTTCTTC,CSVFLSGPQYNEQFF
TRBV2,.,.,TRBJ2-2,TGTGCCAGCAGGACCGGCAGGGATCAAACCGGGGAGCTGTTTTTT,CASRTGRDQTGELFF
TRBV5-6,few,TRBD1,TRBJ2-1,TGTGCCAGCAGCTTGGTATTAGGGGGCGGAGGGCAGTTCTTC,CASSLVLGGGGQFF
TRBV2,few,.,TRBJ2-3,TGTGCCAGCCGGAGGGGCGTCTCCCAGGGAGATACGCAGTATTTT,CASRRGVSQGDTQYF
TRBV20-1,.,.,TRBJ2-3,TGCAGTGCTACCGTAAGCACAGATACGCAGTATTTT,CSATVSTDTQYF
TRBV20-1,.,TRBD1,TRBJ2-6,TGCAGTGCCCGGACAGGTGAGAGCTCTGGGGCCAACGTCCTGACTTTC,CSARTGESSGANVLTF
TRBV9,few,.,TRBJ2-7,TGTGCCAGCAGCCTAACCCCGACACCCTACGAGCAGTACTTC,CASSLTPTPYEQYF
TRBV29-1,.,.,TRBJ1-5,TGCAGCGTTCGCCTCGGGGGTCAGCCCCAGCATTTT,CSVRLGGQPQHF
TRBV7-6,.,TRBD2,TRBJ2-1,TGTGCCAGCAGCTTAGATGGCGGGAGGTATGAGCAGTTCTTC,CASSLDGGRYEQFF
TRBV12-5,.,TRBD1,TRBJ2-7,TGTGCCAACAAATCGGGACAGGGGGTACCCGAGCAGTACTTC,CANKSGQGVPEQYF
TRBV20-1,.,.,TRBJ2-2,TGCAGTGTCGAATGGGGCATTACCGGGGAGCTGTTTTTT,CSVEWGITGELFF
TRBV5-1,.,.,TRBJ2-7,TGCGCCAGCAGCCCAACAGGGTCTTCGGCCTACGAGCAGTACTTC,CASSPTGSSAYEQYF
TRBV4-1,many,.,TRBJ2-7,TGCGCCAGCAGCCAAGAACAGGGCTACGAGCAGTACTTC,CASSQEQGYEQYF
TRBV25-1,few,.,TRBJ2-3,TGTGCCAGCAGTGAATTAGGCAGGGCCTTAGATACGCAGTATTTT,CASSELGRALDTQYF
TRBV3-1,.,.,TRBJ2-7,TGTGCCAGCAGACCCAACAACAGGGTGTCCTACGAGCAGTACTTC,CASRPNNRVSYEQYF
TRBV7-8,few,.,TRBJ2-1,TGTGCCAGCAGCTTATTGCACAATGAGCAGTTCTTC,CASSLLHNEQFF
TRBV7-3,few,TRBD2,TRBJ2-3,TGTGCCAGCAGCTTAGTGGGAGGGCCCGGAGATACGCAGTATTTT,CASSLVGGPGDTQYF
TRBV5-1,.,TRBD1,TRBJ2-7,TGCGCCAGCAGCTTGGGCCCAGCGACAGGGGCCGATGGGCAGTACTTC,CASSLGPATGADGQYF